Reported below is one T cell receptor (beta chain). The antigen remains undetermined. The data stem from a study of cytomegalovirus exposure and HLA in healthy donors. General study results and limits: Several of the most significant clusters appeared, in a later analysis, to be linked to common viral pathogens. Later analysis showed TCR association rates varying by HLA locus, highest for DRB1 and lowest for HLA-C. Fewer N-insertions (relative to the 666-donor mean) were reportedly seen in an Asian-associated ancestry cluster in a later analysis.

This PCR relied on a set of 60 Vbeta primers and 13 Jbeta primers. Libraries were prepared by immunoSEQ multiplex PCR; TCRdb keeps only in-frame clonotypes and omits some of them. In the table there are around 140,000 clones, around 84% of which are singletons. The receptor's source is a man aged 45 to 65 in good health and CMV-seronegative. The specimen sequenced was PBMCs.

The CDR3 coding sequence is TGCAGCGTGGCCTGGACAGTGAAGCCCTACGAGCAGTACTTC. Protein product: CSVAWTVKPYEQYF. The chain combines TRBV29-1 with TRBJ2-7, with a possible D match to TRBD1 (6 bases). Germline values: CDR1 SQVTM, CDR2 ANQGSEA. The CDR3 spans 14 residues. V was clipped by 6 bases and J by 2 bases, with 17 bases between them.